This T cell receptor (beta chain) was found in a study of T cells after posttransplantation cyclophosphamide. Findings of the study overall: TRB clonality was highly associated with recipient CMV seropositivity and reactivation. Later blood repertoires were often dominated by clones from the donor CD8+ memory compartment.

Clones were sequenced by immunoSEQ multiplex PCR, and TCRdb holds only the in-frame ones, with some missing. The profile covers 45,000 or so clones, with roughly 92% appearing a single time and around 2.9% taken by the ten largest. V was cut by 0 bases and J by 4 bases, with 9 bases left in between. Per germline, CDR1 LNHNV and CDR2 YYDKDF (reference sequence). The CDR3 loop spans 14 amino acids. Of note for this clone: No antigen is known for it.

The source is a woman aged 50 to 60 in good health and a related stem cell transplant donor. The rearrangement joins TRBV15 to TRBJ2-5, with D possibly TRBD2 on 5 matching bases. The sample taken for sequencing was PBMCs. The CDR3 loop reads CATSREAARETQYF. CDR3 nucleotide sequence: TGTGCCACCAGCAGAGAAGCGGCTCGAGAGACCCAGTACTTC.